Listed below are T cell receptor beta chains from one sample, sequenced in a study of PD-L1 blockade in urothelial cancer. Assay: immunoSEQ multiplex PCR; the TCRdb copy retains only in-frame clones and omits some. The data hold 65,000 to 85,000 clones, with around 90% observed a single time. The sequencing used PBMCs, collected around atezolizumab (anti-PD-L1) treatment. The receptor set was obtained from a woman older than 75 with urothelial cancer. Each CDR3 is given with its conserved first and last residue. Each record gives: CDR3 protein, CDR3 DNA, D gene, V gene, clone size, J gene. D genes are given only for firm matches. Rows give clone size only sometimes, using once, few, many, or a class for an expanded clone.

CDR3: CASSLEGSGGGNIQYF; DNA: TGTGCCAGCAGCTTAGAAGGGTCGGGAGGTGGAAACATTCAGTACTTC; D: TRBD2; V: TRBV7-2; size: -; J: TRBJ2-4
CDR3: CASRRLAGGETQYF; DNA: TGTGCCAGTAGACGACTAGCGGGAGGAGAGACCCAGTACTTC; D: TRBD2; V: TRBV19; size: once; J: TRBJ2-5
CDR3: CASSLGGGTGGSNQPQHF; DNA: TGTGCCAGCAGCTTAGGAGGCGGGACAGGGGGCTCAAATCAGCCCCAGCATTTT; D: TRBD1; V: TRBV7-8; size: -; J: TRBJ1-5
CDR3: CASSLTGGGGGYTF; DNA: TGTGCCAGCAGTTTAACAGGGGGCGGGGGCGGCTACACCTTC; D: TRBD1; V: TRBV28; size: -; J: TRBJ1-2
CDR3: CASSLATSGIVDTQYF; DNA: TGTGCCAGCAGCTTAGCGACTAGCGGGATTGTAGATACGCAGTATTTT; D: TRBD2; V: TRBV7-8; size: -; J: TRBJ2-3
CDR3: CASSEPGQPYYGYTF; DNA: TGTGCCAGCAGTGAACCCGGACAGCCCTACTATGGCTACACCTTC; D: -; V: TRBV25-1; size: -; J: TRBJ1-2
CDR3: CASSLGQTETDTQYF; DNA: TGTGCCAGCAGTCTCGGACAGACGGAGACAGATACGCAGTATTTT; D: -; V: TRBV28; size: -; J: TRBJ2-3
CDR3: CASSSIVQMEQYF; DNA: TGTGCCAGCAGCTCAATAGTACAGATGGAGCAGTACTTC; D: -; V: TRBV7-8; size: -; J: TRBJ2-7
CDR3: CSVWGPEGSLYGYTF; DNA: TGCAGCGTATGGGGCCCTGAAGGCAGCCTCTATGGCTACACCTTC; D: -; V: TRBV29-1; size: -; J: TRBJ1-2
CDR3: CASSSRGLASEQFF; DNA: TGTGCCAGCAGTTCCCGGGGACTAGCGAGTGAGCAGTTCTTC; D: TRBD2; V: TRBV5-5; size: once; J: TRBJ2-1
CDR3: CASSETVGVTEAFF; DNA: TGTGCCAGCAGTGAAACGGTCGGGGTAACTGAAGCTTTCTTT; D: -; V: TRBV6-4; size: once; J: TRBJ1-1
CDR3: CASRLSNQPQHF; DNA: TGTGCCAGCAGACTTAGCAATCAGCCCCAGCATTTT; D: -; V: TRBV28; size: -; J: TRBJ1-5
CDR3: CASSTGRSAHDTEAFF; DNA: TGTGCCAGTAGTACGGGGAGGTCCGCGCACGACACTGAAGCTTTCTTT; D: -; V: TRBV19; size: -; J: TRBJ1-1
CDR3: CASRRTGTTGETQYF; DNA: TGTGCCAGCAGACGAACCGGGACAACGGGGGAGACCCAGTACTTC; D: -; V: TRBV2; size: -; J: TRBJ2-5
CDR3: CASSFRDRAEKLFF; DNA: TGTGCCAGCAGTTTCCGGGACAGGGCTGAAAAACTGTTTTTT; D: TRBD1; V: TRBV6-6; size: -; J: TRBJ1-4
CDR3: CASSLRQRDMNTEAFF; DNA: TGTGCCAGCAGCCTAAGACAGCGGGACATGAACACTGAAGCTTTCTTT; D: -; V: TRBV5-6; size: -; J: TRBJ1-1
CDR3: CASSFLRYNEQFF; DNA: TGTGCCAGCAGTTTTCTGAGGTACAATGAGCAGTTCTTC; D: -; V: TRBV28; size: -; J: TRBJ2-1
CDR3: CASSPLRGSVYSEAFF; DNA: TGTGCCAGCTCACCACTCCGGGGTTCGGTATATAGTGAAGCTTTCTTT; D: -; V: TRBV18; size: once; J: TRBJ1-1
CDR3: CASSDLTSPTGVQYF; DNA: TGTGCCAGCAGTGACCTGACTAGCCCGACGGGTGTGCAGTATTTT; D: TRBD2; V: TRBV6-1; size: -; J: TRBJ2-3
CDR3: CASSSGTGRALNYGYTF; DNA: TGCGCCAGCAGCTCCGGGACAGGACGCGCCCTTAACTATGGCTACACCTTC; D: TRBD1; V: TRBV4-1; size: -; J: TRBJ1-2
CDR3: CASSQDPDSYTGELFF; DNA: TGTGCCAGCAGCCAAGATCCGGACAGTTACACCGGGGAGCTGTTTTTT; D: -; V: TRBV14; size: -; J: TRBJ2-2
CDR3: CASGIRGQETQYF; DNA: TGTGCCAGCGGAATCAGGGGCCAAGAGACCCAGTACTTC; D: -; V: TRBV5-8; size: once; J: TRBJ2-5
CDR3: CASSPRTGNQPQHF; DNA: TGTGCCAGCAGCCCCCGGACGGGGAATCAGCCCCAGCATTTT; D: -; V: TRBV5-8; size: -; J: TRBJ1-5
CDR3: CASSSRQGRVTDTQYF; DNA: TGTGCCAGCAGTTCTCGACAGGGTAGGGTCACAGATACGCAGTATTTT; D: TRBD1; V: TRBV28; size: -; J: TRBJ2-3
CDR3: CASWGGTYSNQPQHF; DNA: TGTGCCAGTTGGGGCGGGACTTATAGCAATCAGCCCCAGCATTTT; D: -; V: TRBV19; size: -; J: TRBJ1-5
CDR3: CASSTGEAQYF; DNA: TGCGCCAGCAGTACAGGGGAAGCGCAGTATTTT; D: TRBD1; V: TRBV10-1; size: -; J: TRBJ2-3
CDR3: CAIKLAPSYEQYF; DNA: TGTGCCATCAAACTAGCGCCTTCCTACGAGCAGTACTTC; D: TRBD2; V: TRBV10-3; size: -; J: TRBJ2-7
CDR3: CASSSRQGAGNTIYF; DNA: TGTGCCAGCAGTTCCCGACAGGGGGCTGGAAACACCATATATTTT; D: TRBD1; V: TRBV2; size: -; J: TRBJ1-3
CDR3: CASSFTTGDHYGYTF; DNA: TGTGCCAGCAGTTTTACAACAGGGGATCACTATGGCTACACCTTC; D: TRBD1; V: TRBV11-2; size: -; J: TRBJ1-2
CDR3: CASCTGSTDTQYF; DNA: TGTGCCAGCTGCACAGGGTCCACAGATACGCAGTATTTT; D: -; V: TRBV28; size: -; J: TRBJ2-3
CDR3: CASSRQQGVQGYTF; DNA: TGTGCCAGCAGTCGGCAACAGGGGGTGCAAGGCTACACCTTC; D: TRBD1; V: TRBV5-4; size: once; J: TRBJ1-2
CDR3: CASSSARYETEAFF; DNA: TGTGCCAGCAGTTCCGCTAGATACGAGACTGAAGCTTTCTTT; D: -; V: TRBV28; size: -; J: TRBJ1-1
CDR3: CASSLGGLASSYNEQFF; DNA: TGTGCCAGCAGCTTAGGGGGACTAGCCAGCTCCTACAATGAGCAGTTCTTC; D: TRBD2; V: TRBV11-1; size: -; J: TRBJ2-1
CDR3: CASSLRGEGAYNEQFF; DNA: TGTGCCAGCAGCTTACGTGGCGAAGGGGCCTACAATGAGCAGTTCTTC; D: -; V: TRBV7-3; size: -; J: TRBJ2-1
CDR3: CASSLAQGQGYEQYF; DNA: TGTGCCAGCAGCTTAGCCCAGGGACAGGGCTACGAGCAGTACTTC; D: TRBD1; V: TRBV7-8; size: -; J: TRBJ2-7
CDR3: CASSGGLGSYEQYF; DNA: TGCGCCAGCAGCGGGGGACTGGGGTCCTACGAGCAGTACTTC; D: -; V: TRBV5-1; size: -; J: TRBJ2-7
CDR3: CASSLGTRQKNIQYF; DNA: TGTGCCAGCAGCTTGGGTACAAGACAGAAAAACATTCAGTACTTC; D: -; V: TRBV7-2; size: -; J: TRBJ2-4
CDR3: CASSVGDRERTTEAFF; DNA: TGTGCCAGCAGCGTAGGAGACAGGGAAAGGACCACTGAAGCTTTCTTT; D: TRBD1; V: TRBV9; size: -; J: TRBJ1-1
CDR3: CASSSVDRVDGQPQHF; DNA: TGTGCCAGTAGTAGTGTAGACAGGGTGGATGGACAGCCCCAGCATTTT; D: TRBD1; V: TRBV19; size: -; J: TRBJ1-5
CDR3: CASSMGQGSDTQYF; DNA: TGTGCCAGTAGTATGGGACAGGGGTCAGATACGCAGTATTTT; D: TRBD1; V: TRBV19; size: -; J: TRBJ2-3
CDR3: CASSPMTGRVNTGELFF; DNA: TGTGCCAGCTCACCTATGACAGGGCGGGTTAACACCGGGGAGCTGTTTTTT; D: TRBD1; V: TRBV18; size: -; J: TRBJ2-2
CDR3: CASSEFGLDQETQYF; DNA: TGTGCCAGCAGTGAATTTGGACTAGACCAAGAGACCCAGTACTTC; D: TRBD2; V: TRBV2; size: -; J: TRBJ2-5
CDR3: CASSYSAGTIYEQYF; DNA: TGCGCCAGCAGCTACAGCGCCGGGACAATCTACGAGCAGTACTTC; D: -; V: TRBV5-1; size: -; J: TRBJ2-7
CDR3: CASRKDTNSNQPQHF; DNA: TGTGCCAGCAGAAAGGACACGAATAGCAATCAGCCCCAGCATTTT; D: -; V: TRBV7-8; size: -; J: TRBJ1-5
CDR3: CASSQGPREYF; DNA: TGTGCCAGTAGTCAGGGCCCCCGGGAGTACTTC; D: -; V: TRBV19; size: -; J: TRBJ2-7
CDR3: CAWSASYRQGQYF; DNA: TGTGCCTGGAGCGCCAGTTATCGACAGGGGCAGTACTTC; D: TRBD1; V: TRBV30; size: -; J: TRBJ2-5
CDR3: CASSEDRVGQPQHF; DNA: TGTGCCAGCAGCGAGGACAGGGTAGGGCAGCCCCAGCATTTT; D: TRBD1; V: TRBV6-1; size: -; J: TRBJ1-5
CDR3: CATKRDSPSTDTQYF; DNA: TGTGCCACAAAACGGGACAGTCCTAGCACAGATACGCAGTATTTT; D: TRBD1; V: TRBV19; size: -; J: TRBJ2-3
CDR3: CASSGQGSNTEAFF; DNA: TGTGCCAGCAGCGGACAGGGTTCGAACACTGAAGCTTTCTTT; D: TRBD1; V: TRBV9; size: -; J: TRBJ1-1
CDR3: CASRLFQGQIEDTEAFF; DNA: TGCGCCAGCAGACTCTTTCAGGGGCAGATAGAGGACACTGAAGCTTTCTTT; D: -; V: TRBV5-1; size: -; J: TRBJ1-1
CDR3: CASSMRTGGDNYGYTF; DNA: TGTGCCAGTAGTATGCGGACAGGGGGCGATAACTATGGCTACACCTTC; D: TRBD1; V: TRBV19; size: -; J: TRBJ1-2
CDR3: CASSLDRSGANVLTF; DNA: TGTGCCAGCAGCTTGGACAGATCTGGGGCCAACGTCCTGACTTTC; D: -; V: TRBV5-4; size: -; J: TRBJ2-6
CDR3: CASSLMYNEKLFF; DNA: TGCGCCAGCAGCTTGATGTATAATGAAAAACTGTTTTTT; D: -; V: TRBV5-1; size: -; J: TRBJ1-4
CDR3: CASSDPGTEAFF; DNA: TGTGCCAGCAGCGACCCGGGGACTGAAGCTTTCTTT; D: -; V: TRBV5-4; size: -; J: TRBJ1-1